This T cell receptor beta chain is drawn from a study of T cell responses to AZD1222 COVID-19 vaccine. The method was immunoSEQ multiplex PCR; TCRdb's version includes in-frame clones alone and lacks a portion of them. In the table there are under 200,000 clones, about 92% of which are singletons. Deletions cut 5 bases from V and 3 bases from J, with 11 bases between. Germline CDR1 reads SGHTA; CDR2 reads FQGNSA. The CDR3 spans 13 residues. Sequencing used peripheral blood, obtained 28 days after the second dose of the MenACWY control vaccine. This chain uses TRBV7-2 with TRBJ2-7; maybe TRBD2 (6 bases). This sequence was found in an adult who received the MenACWY meningococcal vaccine as a control. CDR3 sequence reads: CASSPAGLYEQYF. CDR3 DNA: TGTGCCAGCAGCCCAGCGGGCCTCTACGAGCAGTACTTC.